This T cell receptor beta chain came from a study of T cells after yellow fever vaccination (dated by TCRdb to about 2019). Background on the whole study: The SMART-Seq v4 Ultra Low Input RNA kit was used to prepare libraries from fractions with low cell numbers. Blood was collected at multiple timepoints before and after primary and secondary immunization, and bulk PBMC replicates and cell subsets were isolated. To follow T-cell clones before and after primary and booster YFV17D yellow fever vaccination, bulk TCR alpha and beta repertoires were sequenced over time. Two healthy male donors made up the cohort, one aged 18 to 29 years and the other aged 30 to 40 years.

Deletion took 4 bases off V and 0 bases off J, with a span of 10 bases between the germline ends. CDR1 and CDR2, looked up from the germline V gene, are SQVTM and ANQGSEA. From the cysteine through the phenylalanine, the CDR3 covers 13 amino acids. The DNA shown is the 39-base CDR3, in frame from base 1. Points the paper makes about the study in general: A small fraction of clonotypes showed up in both the CD4 and CD8 compartments, probably as a result of convergent recombination. Computational filtering was required because FACS-sorted repertoires could contain abundant contaminating clonotypes from the bulk population. Because only a couple of donors were included in the study, the extent to which the findings can be generalized is limited. Most clones expanded after primary vaccination (almost 97% of CD4 and roughly 90% of CD8) were re-detected after the booster, suggesting that broad memory maintenance occurred. The secondary T-cell response was found to be weaker but faster than the primary response, with a peak reached on day 5 rather than on day 15.

Details on this clonotype: What antigen it recognizes has not been identified. No qualities accompany the bases; no much larger clone lies one base away.

According to the study, the label for this sample's treatment or condition signals: live attenuated yellow fever vaccine strain. At each blood-draw timepoint, two biological replicates of bulk PBMCs were collected. A standard Ficoll-Paque protocol was used to isolate PBMCs from peripheral blood. TriZol was used to extract RNA from bulk PBMCs, CD4 and CD8 fractions, and dextramer-positive and dextramer-negative fractions. TCR cDNA was synthesized by 5'RACE template switching, through which a universal primer site and unique molecular identifiers were introduced. Priming for cDNA synthesis came from both the TCR alpha and TCR beta constant segments. Library amplification involved two PCR steps, and the second step added sample barcodes and sequencing adapters. Libraries were sequenced on Illumina HiSeq 2500 (2x100 bp) or NovaSeq (2x150 bp). Concerning the study's data processing: MIGEC handled demultiplexing of reads and collapsing into UMI consensus sequences, while MiXCR performed V(D)J alignment. Using edgeR on replicate PBMC samples, clonotypes were called vaccine-responding if FDR was below 0.01 and the log2 fold change was above 5 up to day 15. Bulk clonotypes were assigned CD4 or CD8 identity according to which sequenced CD4 or CD8 repertoire held them at higher abundance. TCRdb trimmed public reads at Q25 via fastp, called clones via MiXCR and kept in-frame beta chains. Rows are combined by CDR3 protein, so each entry shows the most common genes and DNA. TCRdb, not the original authors, processed these V and J calls. The sample table records about 550,000 distinct CDR3 sequences; over 15% of these occur just once. Roughly an eighth of the sample lies in the top ten.

The source of this sequence is a man between 25 and 39 years old who received the YFV17D yellow fever vaccine. The input for sequencing was PBMCs, taken 15 days after the yellow fever booster vaccination. The chain couples TRBV29-1 to TRBJ2-7, with the D gene call left open. The CDR3 region reads CSVGTVNSYEQYF. The sequenced DNA is TGCAGCGTTGGAACAGTCAACTCCTACGAGCAGTACTTC.